This T cell receptor beta chain was sequenced for a study of response to subunit inactivated influenza vaccine. TCRdb called the RT-PCR reads again in MiXCR, with one record for every CDR3 protein. The sample lists a few hundred thousand distinct CDR3 sequences, over 9% seen once, with approximately 10% in the top ten. This clonotype came up many times. Germline loops: CDR1 MNHEY, CDR2 SMNVEV (reference sequence). With V trimmed by 2 bases and J by 4 bases, 7 bases remained unmatched. The CDR3 is 15 residues long. The sample also formed part of further work on T cells expressing NK-cell markers. This second study notes: Generation of TCR beta cDNA was performed by 5'RACE template switching incorporating UMIs. In several experiments, sorting was restricted to alpha-beta TCR T cells by an anti-gamma-delta TCR antibody.

The material was PBMCs from blood, obtained on the day of vaccination. V and J are TRBV27 and TRBJ2-7; TRBD1 aligns across 8 bases. This TCR came from a man in his fifties who received an inactivated influenza vaccine. CDR3 in DNA: TGTGCCAGCAGTTTAGGAGGCAGGGGGCTTTACGAGCAGTACTTC. Protein product: CASSLGGRGLYEQYF.